The source of this T cell receptor (beta chain) is a study of Graves' ophthalmopathy and Graves' hyperthyroidism. Germline assignment: CDR1 KGHDR and CDR2 SFDVKD. The V and J ends lost 3 bases and 9 bases respectively, with 10 bases between them. This CDR3 is 12 amino acids long. RNA transcripts served as template for amplifying TCR beta CDR3 sequences. In the first round, RT-PCR was carried out with HTBI primers, and a multiplex PCR formed the second round. TCRdb analysed the multiplex PCR reads with MiXCR anew, one entry per CDR3 protein. Found here are over 650,000 distinct CDR3 sequences, more than 40% of them singletons; the top ten hold 3.3%.

The sequence came from an adult man with Graves' ophthalmopathy. The chain links TRBV24-1 to TRBJ2-5; D possibly corresponds to TRBD1 (6 bases). Sequenced material: peripheral blood. The CDR3 spells CATSDLPGAQYF. DNA for the CDR3: TGTGCCACCAGTGATCTCCCAGGGGCCCAGTACTTC.